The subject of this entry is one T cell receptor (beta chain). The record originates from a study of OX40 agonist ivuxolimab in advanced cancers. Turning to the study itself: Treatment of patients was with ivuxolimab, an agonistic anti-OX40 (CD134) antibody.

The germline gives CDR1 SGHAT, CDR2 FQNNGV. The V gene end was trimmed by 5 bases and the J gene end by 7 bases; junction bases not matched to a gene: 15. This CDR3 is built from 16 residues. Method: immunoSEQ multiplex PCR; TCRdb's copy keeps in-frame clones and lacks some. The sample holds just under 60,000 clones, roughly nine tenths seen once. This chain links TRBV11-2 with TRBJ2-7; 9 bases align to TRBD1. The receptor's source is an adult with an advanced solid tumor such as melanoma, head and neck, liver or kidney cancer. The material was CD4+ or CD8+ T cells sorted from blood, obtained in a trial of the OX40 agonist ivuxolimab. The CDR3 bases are TGTGCCAGCAGCGTACAGGGGGCCCACCTCGGTTTAGAGCAGTACTTC. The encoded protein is CASSVQGAHLGLEQYF.